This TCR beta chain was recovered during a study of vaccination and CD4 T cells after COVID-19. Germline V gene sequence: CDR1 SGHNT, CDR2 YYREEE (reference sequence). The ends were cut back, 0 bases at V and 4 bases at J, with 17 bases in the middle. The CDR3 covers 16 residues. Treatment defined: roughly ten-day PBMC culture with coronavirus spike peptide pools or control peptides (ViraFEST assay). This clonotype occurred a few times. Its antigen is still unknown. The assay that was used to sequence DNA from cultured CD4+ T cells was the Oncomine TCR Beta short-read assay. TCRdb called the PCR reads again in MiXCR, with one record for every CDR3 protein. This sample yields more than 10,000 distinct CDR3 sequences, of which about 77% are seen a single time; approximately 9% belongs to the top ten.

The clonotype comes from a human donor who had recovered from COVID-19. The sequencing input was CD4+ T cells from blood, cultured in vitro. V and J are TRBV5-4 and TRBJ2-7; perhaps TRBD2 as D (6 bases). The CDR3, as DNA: TGTGCCAGCAGCTTGGCGGAGATGGAGGGTTATTACGAGCAGTACTTC. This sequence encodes CASSLAEMEGYYEQYF.